This T cell receptor beta chain is drawn from a study of technical replicates of blood from several donors. Data came from immunoSEQ multiplex PCR; TCRdb stores just in-frame clones and leaves some out. The data show roughly 85,000 clones, 90% to 95% seen once. The receptor was isolated from a human donor in good health. Sequencing used T cells isolated from PBMCs.

In nucleotides, the CDR3 is TGTGCCAGCAGTGTGTTTTCCCAGGGATTATCCACTGAAGCTTTCTTT. Protein sequence: CASSVFSQGLSTEAFF. The chain recombines TRBV6-1 with TRBJ1-1, with a tentative D call TRBD1 (5 bases). V lost 4 bases to trimming and J lost 4 bases, with 19 bases between them. Germline CDR1 is MNHNS and CDR2 is SASEGT. CDR3 length equals 16 residues.